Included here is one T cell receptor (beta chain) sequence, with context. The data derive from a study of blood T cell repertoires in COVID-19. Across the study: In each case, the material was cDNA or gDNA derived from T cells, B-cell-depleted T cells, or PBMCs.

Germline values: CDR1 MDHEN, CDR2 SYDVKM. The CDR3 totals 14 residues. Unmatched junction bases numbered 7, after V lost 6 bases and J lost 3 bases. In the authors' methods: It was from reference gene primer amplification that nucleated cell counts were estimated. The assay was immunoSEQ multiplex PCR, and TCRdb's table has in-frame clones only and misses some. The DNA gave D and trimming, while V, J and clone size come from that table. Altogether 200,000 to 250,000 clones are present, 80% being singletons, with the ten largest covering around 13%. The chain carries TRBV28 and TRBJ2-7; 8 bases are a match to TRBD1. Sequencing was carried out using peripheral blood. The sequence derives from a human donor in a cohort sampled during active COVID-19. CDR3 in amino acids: CASSLDRDGYEQYF. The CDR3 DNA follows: TGTGCCAGCAGCTTGGACAGGGATGGCTACGAGCAGTACTTC.